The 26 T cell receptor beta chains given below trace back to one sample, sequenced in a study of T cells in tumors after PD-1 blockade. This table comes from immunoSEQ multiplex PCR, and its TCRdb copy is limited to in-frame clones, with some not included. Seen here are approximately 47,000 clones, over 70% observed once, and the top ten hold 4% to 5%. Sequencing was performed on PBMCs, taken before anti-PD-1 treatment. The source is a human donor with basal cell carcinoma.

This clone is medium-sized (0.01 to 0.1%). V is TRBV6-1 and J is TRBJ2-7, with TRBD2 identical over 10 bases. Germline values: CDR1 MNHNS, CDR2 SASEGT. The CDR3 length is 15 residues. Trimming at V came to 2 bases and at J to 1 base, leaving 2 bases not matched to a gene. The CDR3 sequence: CASSELAGASYEQYF. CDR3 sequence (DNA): TGTGCCAGCAGTGAACTAGCGGGGGCGTCCTACGAGCAGTACTTC.

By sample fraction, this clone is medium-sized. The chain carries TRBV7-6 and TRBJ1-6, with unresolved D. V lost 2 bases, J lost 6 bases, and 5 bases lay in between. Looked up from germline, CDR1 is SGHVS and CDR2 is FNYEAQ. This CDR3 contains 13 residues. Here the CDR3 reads CASSLTGNSPLHF. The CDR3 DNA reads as TGTGCCAGCAGCTTAACGGGTAATTCACCCCTCCACTTT.

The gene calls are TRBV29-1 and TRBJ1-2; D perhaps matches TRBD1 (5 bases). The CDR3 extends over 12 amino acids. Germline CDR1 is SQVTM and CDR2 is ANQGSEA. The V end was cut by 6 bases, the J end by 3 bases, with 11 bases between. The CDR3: CSVWGSYYGYTF. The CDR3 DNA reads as TGCAGCGTGTGGGGGTCGTACTATGGCTACACCTTC.

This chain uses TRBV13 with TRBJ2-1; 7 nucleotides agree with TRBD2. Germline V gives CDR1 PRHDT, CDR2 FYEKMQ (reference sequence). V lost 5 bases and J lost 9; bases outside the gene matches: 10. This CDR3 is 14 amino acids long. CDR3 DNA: TGTGCCAGCAGCGAACCGGGACTAAGGGGTGAGCAGTTCTTC. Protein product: CASSEPGLRGEQFF.

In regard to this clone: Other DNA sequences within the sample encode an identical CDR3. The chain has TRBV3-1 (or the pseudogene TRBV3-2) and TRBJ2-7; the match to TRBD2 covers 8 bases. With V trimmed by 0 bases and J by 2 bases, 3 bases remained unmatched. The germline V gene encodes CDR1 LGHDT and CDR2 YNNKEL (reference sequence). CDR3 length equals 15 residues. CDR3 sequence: CASSQDPGGAYEQYF. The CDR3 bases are TGTGCCAGCAGCCAAGATCCCGGGGGGGCCTACGAGCAGTACTTC.

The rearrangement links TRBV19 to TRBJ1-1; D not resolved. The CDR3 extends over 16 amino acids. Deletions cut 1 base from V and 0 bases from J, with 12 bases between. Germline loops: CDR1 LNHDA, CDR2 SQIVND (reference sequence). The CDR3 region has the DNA TGTGCCAGTAGTATAGCGGGAGGGAGGATGAACACTGAAGCTTTCTTT. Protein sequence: CASSIAGGRMNTEAFF.

CDR3 sequence reads: CASSREGTSGAQYF. CDR3 in DNA: TGTGCCAGCAGTCGGGAGGGGACTAGCGGGGCACAGTACTTC. The rearrangement joins TRBV3-1 (or the pseudogene TRBV3-2) to TRBJ2-7, with 13 bases that match TRBD2. Germline-derived CDR1 and CDR2 are LGHDT and YNNKEL (reference sequence). The V segment lost 6 bases and the J segment 10 bases; nucleotides outside the gene matches: 9. The CDR3 is 14 amino acids.

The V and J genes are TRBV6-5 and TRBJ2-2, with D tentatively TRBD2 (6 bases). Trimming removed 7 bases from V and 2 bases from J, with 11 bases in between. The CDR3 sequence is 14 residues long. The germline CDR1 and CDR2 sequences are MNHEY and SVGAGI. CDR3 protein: CASNGGVNTGELFF. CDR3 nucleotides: TGTGCCAGCAACGGGGGTGTTAACACCGGGGAGCTGTTTTTT.

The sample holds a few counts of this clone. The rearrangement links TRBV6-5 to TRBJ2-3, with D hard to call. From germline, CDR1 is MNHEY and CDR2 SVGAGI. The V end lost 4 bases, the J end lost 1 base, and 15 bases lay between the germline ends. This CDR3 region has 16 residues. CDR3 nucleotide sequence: TGTGCCAGCAGTTCCAAACCGACCAACCGCACAGATACGCAGTATTTT. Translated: CASSSKPTNRTDTQYF.

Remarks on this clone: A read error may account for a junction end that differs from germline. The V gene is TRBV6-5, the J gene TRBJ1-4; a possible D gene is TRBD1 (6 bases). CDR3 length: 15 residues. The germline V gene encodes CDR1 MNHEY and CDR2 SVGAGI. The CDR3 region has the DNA TGTGCCAGCAGTAGGGGGGGGTTAGATAATGAAGAACTGTTTTTT. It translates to CASSRGGLDNEELFF.

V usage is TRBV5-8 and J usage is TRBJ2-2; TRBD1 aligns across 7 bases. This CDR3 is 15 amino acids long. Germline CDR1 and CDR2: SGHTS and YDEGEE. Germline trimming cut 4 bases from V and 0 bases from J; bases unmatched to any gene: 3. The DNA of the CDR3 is TGTGCCAGCAGCACGGGACAGCCGAACACCGGGGAGCTGTTTTTT. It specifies CASSTGQPNTGELFF.

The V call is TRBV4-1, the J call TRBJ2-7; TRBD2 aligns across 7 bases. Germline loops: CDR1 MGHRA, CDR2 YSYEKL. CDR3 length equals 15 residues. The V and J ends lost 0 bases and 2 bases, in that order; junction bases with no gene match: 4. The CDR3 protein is CASSQDGRNPYEQYF. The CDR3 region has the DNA TGCGCCAGCAGCCAAGACGGGAGGAACCCCTACGAGCAGTACTTC.

CDR3 nucleotides: TGTGCTAGTGGCCGGGACGTGAGGGCAGATACGCAGTATTTT. Residues: CASGRDVRADTQYF. The chain links TRBV12-5 to TRBJ2-3; possibly TRBD1 or TRBD2 for D (5 bases each). The CDR3 extends over 14 amino acids. Germline V gene data show CDR1 as LGHNT and CDR2 as FRNRAP. V lost 6 bases and J 4 bases, leaving 14 bases between the germline ends. Looking up the rest from reference TRBV12-5 and TRBJ2-3 gives the full variable domain: DARVTQTPRHKVTEMGQEVTMRCQPILGHNTVFWYRQTMMQGLELLAYFRNRAPLDDSGMPKDRFSAEMPDATLATLKIQPSEPRDSAVYFCASGRDVRADTQYFGPGTRLTVL.

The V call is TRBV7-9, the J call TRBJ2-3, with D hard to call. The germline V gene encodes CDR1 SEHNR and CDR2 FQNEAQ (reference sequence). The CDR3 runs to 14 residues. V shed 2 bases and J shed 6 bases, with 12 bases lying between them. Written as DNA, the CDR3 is TGTGCCAGCAGCTTAAGCCGGAACCAGGATACGCAGTATTTT. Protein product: CASSLSRNQDTQYF.

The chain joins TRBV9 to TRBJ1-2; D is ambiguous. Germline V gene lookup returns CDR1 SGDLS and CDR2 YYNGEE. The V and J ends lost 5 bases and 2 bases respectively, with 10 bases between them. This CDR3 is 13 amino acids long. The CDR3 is CASRGTDNYGYTF. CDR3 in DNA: TGTGCCAGCAGAGGCACAGACAACTATGGCTACACCTTC.

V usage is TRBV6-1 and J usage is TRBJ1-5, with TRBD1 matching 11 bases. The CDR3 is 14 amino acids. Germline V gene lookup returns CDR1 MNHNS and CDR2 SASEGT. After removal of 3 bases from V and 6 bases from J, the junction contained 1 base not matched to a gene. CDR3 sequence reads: CASSEGQGGQPQHF. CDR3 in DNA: TGTGCCAGCAGTGAGGGACAGGGGGGTCAGCCCCAGCATTTT.

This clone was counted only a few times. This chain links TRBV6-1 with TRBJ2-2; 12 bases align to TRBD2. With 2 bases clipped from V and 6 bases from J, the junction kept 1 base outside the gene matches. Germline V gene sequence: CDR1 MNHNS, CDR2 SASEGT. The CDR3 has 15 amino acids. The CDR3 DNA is TGTGCCAGCAGTGAACTAGCGGGGGGGCCCGGGGAGCTGTTTTTT. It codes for CASSELAGGPGELFF.

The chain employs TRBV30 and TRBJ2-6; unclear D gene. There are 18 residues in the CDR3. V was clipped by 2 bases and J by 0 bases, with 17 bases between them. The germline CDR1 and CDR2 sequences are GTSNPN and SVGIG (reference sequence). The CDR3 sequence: CAWSKTRTATSGANVLTF. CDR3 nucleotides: TGTGCCTGGAGTAAGACACGGACGGCGACCTCTGGGGCCAACGTCCTGACTTTC.

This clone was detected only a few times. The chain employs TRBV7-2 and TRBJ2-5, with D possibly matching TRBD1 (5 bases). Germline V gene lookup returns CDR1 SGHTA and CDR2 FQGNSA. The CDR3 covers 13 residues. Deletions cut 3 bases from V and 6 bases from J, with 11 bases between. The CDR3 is CASSFKGVKTQYF. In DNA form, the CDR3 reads TGTGCCAGCAGCTTCAAAGGGGTGAAGACCCAGTACTTC.

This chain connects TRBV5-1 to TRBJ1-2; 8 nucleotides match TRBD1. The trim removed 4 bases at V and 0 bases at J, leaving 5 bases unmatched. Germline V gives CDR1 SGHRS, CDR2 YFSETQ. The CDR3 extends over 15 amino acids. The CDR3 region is CASSPDRDANYGYTF. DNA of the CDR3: TGCGCCAGCAGCCCGGACAGGGACGCTAACTATGGCTACACCTTC.

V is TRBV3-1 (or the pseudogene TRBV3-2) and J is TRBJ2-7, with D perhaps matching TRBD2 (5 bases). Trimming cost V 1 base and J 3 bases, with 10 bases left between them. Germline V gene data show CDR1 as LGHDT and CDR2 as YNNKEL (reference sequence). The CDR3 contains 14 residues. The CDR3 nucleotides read TGTGCCAGCAGCCAAGGTATTAGCGACTACGAGCAGTACTTC. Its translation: CASSQGISDYEQYF.

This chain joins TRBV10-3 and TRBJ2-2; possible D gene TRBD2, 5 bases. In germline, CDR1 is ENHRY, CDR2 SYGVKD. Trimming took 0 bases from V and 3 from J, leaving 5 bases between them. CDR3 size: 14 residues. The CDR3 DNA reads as TGTGCCATCAGTGAGTCGAGGGACACCGGGGAGCTGTTTTTT. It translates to CAISESRDTGELFF.

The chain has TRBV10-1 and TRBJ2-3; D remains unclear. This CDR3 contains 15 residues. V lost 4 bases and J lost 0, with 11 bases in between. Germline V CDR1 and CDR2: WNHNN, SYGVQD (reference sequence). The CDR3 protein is CASSGAWGSTDTQYF. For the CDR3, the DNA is TGCGCCAGCAGTGGGGCATGGGGTAGCACAGATACGCAGTATTTT.

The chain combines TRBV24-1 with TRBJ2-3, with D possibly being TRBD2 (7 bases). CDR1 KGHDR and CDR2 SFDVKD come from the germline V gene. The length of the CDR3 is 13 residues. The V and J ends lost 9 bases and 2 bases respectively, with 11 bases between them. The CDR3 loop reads CATGGADTDTQYF. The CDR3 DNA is TGTGCCACCGGGGGGGCCGACACAGATACGCAGTATTTT.

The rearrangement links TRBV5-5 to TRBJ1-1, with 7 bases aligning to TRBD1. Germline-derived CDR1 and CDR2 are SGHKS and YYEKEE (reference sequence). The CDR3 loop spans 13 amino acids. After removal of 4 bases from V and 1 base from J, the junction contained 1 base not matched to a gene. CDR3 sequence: CASSGTANTEAFF. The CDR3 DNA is TGTGCCAGCAGCGGGACAGCGAACACTGAAGCTTTCTTT. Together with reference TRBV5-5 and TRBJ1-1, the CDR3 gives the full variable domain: DAGVTQSPTHLIKTRGQQVTLRCSPISGHKSVSWYQQVLGQGPQFIFQYYEKEERGRGNFPDRFSARQFPNYSSELNVNALLLGDSALYLCASSGTANTEAFFGQGTRLTVV.

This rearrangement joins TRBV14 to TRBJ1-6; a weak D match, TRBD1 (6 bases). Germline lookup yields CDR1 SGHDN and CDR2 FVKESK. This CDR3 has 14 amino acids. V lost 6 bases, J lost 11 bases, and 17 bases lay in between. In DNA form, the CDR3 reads TGTGCCAGCAGGTCAGGGGCCGAGGGAACACCCCTCCACTTT. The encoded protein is CASRSGAEGTPLHF.